The subject of this entry is one TCR beta chain. What it binds is unknown. Next came a second PCR, run for roughly 6 to 11 cycles, which used a sample-barcoded 5' primer along with a J-beta primer mix. Each CDR3 protein is one row after TCRdb ran MiXCR on the 5' RACE reads. The table has 600,000 or so distinct CDR3 sequences, about 45% seen once. The data derive from a study of blood T cells in healthy people across ages. General study findings and limits: Per million T cells, the diversity of TCR beta decreased roughly linearly as age advanced.

This CDR3 contains 14 residues. J lost 4 bases, V lost 7 bases, and 7 bases had no gene match. CDR1 and CDR2 from the germline V gene are SNHLY and FYNNEI. The sequence was collected from an elderly man in good health. The specimen sequenced was blood. The chain has TRBV2 and TRBJ2-1, with TRBD1 identical over 7 bases. CDR3 residues: CASIEDRSYNEQFF. In DNA form, the CDR3 reads TGTGCCAGCATCGAGGACAGGTCATACAATGAGCAGTTCTTC.